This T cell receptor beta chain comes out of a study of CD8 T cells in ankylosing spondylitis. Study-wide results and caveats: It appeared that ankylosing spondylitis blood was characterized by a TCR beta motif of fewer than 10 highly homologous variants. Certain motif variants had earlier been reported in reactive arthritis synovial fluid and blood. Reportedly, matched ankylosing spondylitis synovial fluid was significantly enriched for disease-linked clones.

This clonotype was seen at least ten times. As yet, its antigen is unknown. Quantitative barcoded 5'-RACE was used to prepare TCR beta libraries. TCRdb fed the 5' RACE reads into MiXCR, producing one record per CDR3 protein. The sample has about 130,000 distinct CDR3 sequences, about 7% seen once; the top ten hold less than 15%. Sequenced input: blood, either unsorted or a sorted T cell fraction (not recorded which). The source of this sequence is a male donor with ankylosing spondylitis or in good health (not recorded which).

Here the CDR3 reads CASSSGLVGDTQYF. CDR3 coding DNA: TGTGCCAGCAGCTCCGGACTAGTGGGAGATACGCAGTATTTT. The V call is TRBV7-2, the J call TRBJ2-3; 7 nucleotides match TRBD2. V was clipped by 4 bases and J by 5 bases; unmatched bases: 6. There are 14 residues in the CDR3. Germline V lookup: CDR1 SGHTA, CDR2 FQGNSA.